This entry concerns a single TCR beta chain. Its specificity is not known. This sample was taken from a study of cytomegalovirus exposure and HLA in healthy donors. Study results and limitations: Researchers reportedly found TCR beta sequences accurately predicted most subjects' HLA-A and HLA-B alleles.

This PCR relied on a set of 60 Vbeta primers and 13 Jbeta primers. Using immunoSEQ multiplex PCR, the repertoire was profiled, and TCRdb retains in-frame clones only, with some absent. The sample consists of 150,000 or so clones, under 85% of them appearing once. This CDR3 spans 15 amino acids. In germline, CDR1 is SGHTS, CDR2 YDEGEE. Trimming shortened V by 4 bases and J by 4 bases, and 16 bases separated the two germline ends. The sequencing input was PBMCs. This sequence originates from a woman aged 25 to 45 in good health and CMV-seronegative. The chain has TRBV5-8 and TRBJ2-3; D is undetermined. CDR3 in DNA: TGTGCCAGCAGCCAAAAAACGGAGCCTTCAGATACGCAGTATTTT. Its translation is CASSQKTEPSDTQYF.